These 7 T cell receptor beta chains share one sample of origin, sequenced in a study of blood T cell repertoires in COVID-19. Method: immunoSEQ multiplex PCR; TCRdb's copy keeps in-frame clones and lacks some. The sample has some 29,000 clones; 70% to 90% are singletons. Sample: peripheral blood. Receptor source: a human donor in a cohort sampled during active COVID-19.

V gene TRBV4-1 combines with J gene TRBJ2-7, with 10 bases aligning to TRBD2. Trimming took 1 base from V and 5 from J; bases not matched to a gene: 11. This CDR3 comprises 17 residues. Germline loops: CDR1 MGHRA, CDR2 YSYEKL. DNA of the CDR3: TGCGCCAGCAGCCAAGGGAGGTCTAGCGGGAGTTTCCACGAGCAGTACTTC. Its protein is CASSQGRSSGSFHEQYF.

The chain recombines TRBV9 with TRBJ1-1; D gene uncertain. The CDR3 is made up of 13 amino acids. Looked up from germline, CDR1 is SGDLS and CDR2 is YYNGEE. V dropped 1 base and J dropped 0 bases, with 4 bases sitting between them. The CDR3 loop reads CASSVTLNTEAFF. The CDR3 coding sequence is TGTGCCAGCAGCGTAACACTGAACACTGAAGCTTTCTTT.

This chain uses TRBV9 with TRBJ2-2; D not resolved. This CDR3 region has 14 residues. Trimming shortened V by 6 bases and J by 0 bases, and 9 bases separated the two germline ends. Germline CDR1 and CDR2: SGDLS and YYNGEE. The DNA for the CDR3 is TGTGCCAGCACAGGTCATACGAACACCGGGGAGCTGTTTTTT. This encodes CASTGHTNTGELFF.

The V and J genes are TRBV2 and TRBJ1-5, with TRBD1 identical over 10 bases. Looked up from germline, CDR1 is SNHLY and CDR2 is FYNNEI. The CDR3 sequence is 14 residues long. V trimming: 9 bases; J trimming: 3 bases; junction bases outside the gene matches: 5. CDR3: CASSTGGLNQPQHF. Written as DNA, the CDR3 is TGTGCCAGTTCGACAGGGGGCCTCAATCAGCCCCAGCATTTT.

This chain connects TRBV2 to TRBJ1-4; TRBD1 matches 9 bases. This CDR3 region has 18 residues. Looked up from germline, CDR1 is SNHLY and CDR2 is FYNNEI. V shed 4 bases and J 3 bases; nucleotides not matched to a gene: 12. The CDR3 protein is CASSGAGTGLLANEKLFF. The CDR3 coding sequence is TGTGCCAGCAGTGGAGCCGGGACAGGGCTTTTAGCTAATGAAAAACTGTTTTTT.

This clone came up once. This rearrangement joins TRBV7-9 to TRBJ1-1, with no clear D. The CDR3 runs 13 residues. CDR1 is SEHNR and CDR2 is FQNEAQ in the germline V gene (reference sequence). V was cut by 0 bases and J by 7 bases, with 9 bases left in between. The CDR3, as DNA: TGTGCCAGCAGCTTAGCCCGACATGTTGAAGCTTTCTTT. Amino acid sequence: CASSLARHVEAFF. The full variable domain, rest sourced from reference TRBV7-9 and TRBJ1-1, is DTGVSQNPRHKITKRGQNVTFRCDPISEHNRLYWYRQTLGQGPEFLTYFQNEAQLEKSRLLSDRFSAERPKGSFSTLEIQRTEQGDSAMYLCASSLARHVEAFFGQGTRLTVV.

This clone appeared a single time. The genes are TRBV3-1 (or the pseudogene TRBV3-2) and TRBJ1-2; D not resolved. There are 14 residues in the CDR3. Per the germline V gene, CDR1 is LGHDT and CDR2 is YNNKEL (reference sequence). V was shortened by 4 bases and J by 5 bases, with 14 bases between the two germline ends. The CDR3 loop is CASSLPGMGYGYTF. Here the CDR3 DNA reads TGTGCCAGCAGCCTTCCAGGAATGGGTTATGGCTACACCTTC.